Below are 19 T cell receptor beta chains sequenced from a single sample in a study of shared clonotypes between healthy human individuals (TCRdb year 2020). The method behind the library was the immunoSEQ multiplex PCR assay. The source is immuneACCESS, and TCRdb retained only in-frame sequences with V and J called. Part of the clones is not carried over; for the studies checked, unresolved V genes explain less than half of this, and the remainder is unexplained. Recorded for this sample are some 1.4 million clones; roughly 96% of them occurred a single time. The ten largest clones add up to approximately 1% of the sample. Source material: naive CD4+ T cells sorted from blood. The cell subset or site label here, explained by the study, means: CD45RA+ positively selected. The receptors shown here come from a man aged 25-40 years in good health.

The chain combines TRBV6-6 with TRBJ2-5; 7 bases agree with TRBD2. Trimming at V came to 2 bases and at J to 1 base, leaving 7 bases not matched to a gene. This CDR3 comprises 16 residues. Germline CDR1 and CDR2: MNHNY and SVGAGI (reference sequence). The CDR3 bases are TGTGCCAGCAGTTACCTAACCGGGACTACCCAAGAGACCCAGTACTTC. It codes for CASSYLTGTTQETQYF.

The chain has TRBV19 and TRBJ2-7, with 9 bases lining up with TRBD1. The CDR3 extends over 13 amino acids. CDR1 and CDR2 from the germline V gene are LNHDA and SQIVND (reference sequence). J lost 4 bases, V lost 3 bases, and 1 base had no gene match. This CDR3 is CASSMDRGYEQYF. CDR3 in DNA: TGTGCCAGTAGTATGGACAGGGGTTACGAGCAGTACTTC.

V usage is TRBV29-1 and J usage is TRBJ2-3; tentatively, D is TRBD2 (6 bases). Germline V gene lookup returns CDR1 SQVTM and CDR2 ANQGSEA. V dropped 5 bases and J dropped 0 bases, with 12 bases sitting between them. There are 14 residues in the CDR3. The CDR3 reads CSVIPGTSTDTQYF. The CDR3, as DNA: TGCAGCGTTATTCCCGGGACTAGCACAGATACGCAGTATTTT.

The chain has TRBV28 and TRBJ1-5, with TRBD1 as a possible D gene (5 bases). Germline V lookup: CDR1 MDHEN, CDR2 SYDVKM. There are 11 residues in the CDR3. Trimming took off 6 bases at V and 13 bases at J, with 13 bases between the two ends. For the CDR3, the DNA is TGTGCCAGCAGCTTTACGGGGGAGCAGCATTTT. Translating gives CASSFTGEQHF.

The chain has TRBV9 and TRBJ1-4; D call uncertain. CDR1 is SGDLS, CDR2 YYNGEE, per germline. Trimming pared 4 bases from V and 8 bases from J, leaving 18 bases between. The CDR3 has 15 amino acids. CDR3 nucleotide sequence: TGTGCCAGCAGCCGGCGAGTCTCTAAGGACGAAAAACTGTTTTTT. Its translation: CASSRRVSKDEKLFF.

The V and J genes are TRBV28 and TRBJ1-4; D is unclear. The CDR3 extends over 12 amino acids. Trimming cost V 4 bases and J 7 bases, with 7 bases left between them. Germline assignment: CDR1 MDHEN and CDR2 SYDVKM. Here the CDR3 reads CASSSRLEKLFF. The DNA of the CDR3 is TGTGCCAGCAGTTCCCGCCTTGAAAAACTGTTTTTT.

The gene calls are TRBV30 and TRBJ2-3, with 9 bases lining up with TRBD2. CDR3 length: 16 residues. Per germline, CDR1 GTSNPN and CDR2 SVGIG (reference sequence). V was pared by 0 bases and J by 5 bases, with 9 bases of the junction left unmatched. CDR3 coding DNA: TGTGCCTGGAGTGTACTAAGGCTAGCGGGATTAGATACGCAGTATTTT. Its translation: CAWSVLRLAGLDTQYF.

CDR3 sequence: CASSSRTFWETQYF. CDR3 in DNA: TGTGCCAGCAGTTCCCGGACATTTTGGGAGACCCAGTACTTC. The chain has TRBV28 and TRBJ2-5; TRBD1 might be the D (5 bases). Trimming removed 4 bases at V and 5 bases at J, with 14 bases between. CDR1 is MDHEN, CDR2 SYDVKM, per germline. The CDR3 spans 14 residues.

On this clone itself: No conserved phenylalanine or tryptophan ends this CDR3, so it is likely a read error. Because the CDR3's place on the DNA is in doubt, the DNA is left out and the CDR3 is given as listed by TCRdb. This sequence joins TRBV28 and TRBJ1-2; the D call TRBD1 from the table was never checked on the DNA. The germline V gene encodes CDR1 MDHEN and CDR2 SYDVKM. The CDR3 is 12 residues long, ends included. CDR3 in amino acids: CASSLKGGTGSL.

The V gene is TRBV27, the J gene TRBJ2-3; D might be TRBD2 (7 bases). Germline CDR1 reads MNHEY; CDR2 reads SMNVEV (reference sequence). The V end was cut by 2 bases, the J end by 5 bases, with 11 bases between. The CDR3 is 14 residues long. As DNA, the CDR3 is TGTGCCAGCAGTTTACGGGGAGGGGGAGATACGCAGTATTTT. Protein sequence: CASSLRGGGDTQYF.

The chain recombines TRBV5-1 with TRBJ2-1; 7 bases align to TRBD2. The trim removed 4 bases at V and 8 bases at J, leaving 12 bases unmatched. There are 15 residues in the CDR3. In germline, CDR1 is SGHRS, CDR2 YFSETQ. The CDR3 nucleotides read TGCGCCAGCAGCAGGGGACTACCCGACGGCGATGAGCAGTTCTTC. Its translation: CASSRGLPDGDEQFF.

The CDR3 spells CASSLEGLNSNQPQHF. DNA of the CDR3: TGTGCCAGCAGCCTTGAGGGGCTCAATAGCAATCAGCCCCAGCATTTT. The chain links TRBV7-8 to TRBJ1-5, with D perhaps TRBD1 (5 bases). This CDR3 region has 16 residues. Germline V CDR1 and CDR2: SGHVS, FQNEAQ. The ends were cut back, 5 bases at V and 0 bases at J, with 14 bases in the middle.

The sample holds a few counts of this clone. The chain is built from TRBV25-1 and TRBJ2-4, with 9 bases matching TRBD1. Trimming removed 8 bases from V and 6 bases from J; junction bases left unmatched: 14. Germline CDR1 is MGHDK and CDR2 is SYGVNS. This CDR3 region has 16 residues. This CDR3 reads CASGEGPGQGSNIQYF. Written as DNA, the CDR3 is TGTGCCAGCGGCGAGGGGCCAGGACAGGGGTCAAACATTCAGTACTTC.

V and J are TRBV27 and TRBJ1-3; possible D gene TRBD1, 6 bases. The CDR3 totals 18 residues. The germline V gene has CDR1 MNHEY and CDR2 SMNVEV (reference sequence). V shed 6 bases and J shed 1 base, with 22 bases lying between them. Here the CDR3 reads CASSPLRGLEFSGNTIYF. Written as DNA, the CDR3 is TGTGCCAGCAGCCCACTCCGGGGGCTGGAATTTTCTGGAAACACCATATATTTT.

The V and J genes are TRBV19 and TRBJ1-5; the match to TRBD1 covers 8 bases. The germline V gene encodes CDR1 LNHDA and CDR2 SQIVND (reference sequence). The CDR3 consists of 14 residues. V gave up 6 bases and J gave up 7 bases; unmatched junction bases: 8. The CDR3 sequence is CASRPVQGGQPQHF. The CDR3 nucleotides are TGTGCCAGTAGGCCCGTACAGGGGGGGCAGCCCCAGCATTTT.

V usage is TRBV7-3 and J usage is TRBJ2-3; either TRBD1 or TRBD2 may supply D (5 bases each). Germline values: CDR1 SGHTA, CDR2 FQGTGA. V gave up 4 bases and J gave up 4 bases, with 18 bases separating them. CDR3 size: 16 residues. This CDR3 is CASSSAGRETADTQYF. CDR3 sequence (DNA): TGTGCCAGCAGCTCCGCAGGGAGAGAAACCGCAGATACGCAGTATTTT.

This sequence joins TRBV9 and TRBJ2-4, with 9 bases aligning to TRBD2. J was trimmed by 3 bases and V by 0 bases; bases with no gene match: 10. The CDR3 contains 18 residues. CDR1 is SGDLS, CDR2 YYNGEE, per germline. CDR3 bases: TGTGCCAGCAGCGTAGATAGCGGGAGAACATTGGGCAAAAACATTCAGTACTTC. Its translation is CASSVDSGRTLGKNIQYF.

The chain joins TRBV11-3 to TRBJ1-1; the match to TRBD1 covers 9 bases. Germline CDR1 SGHNT, CDR2 YENEEA. This CDR3 has 15 amino acids. With 5 bases clipped from V and 1 base from J, the junction kept 5 bases outside the gene matches. CDR3 coding DNA: TGTGCCAGCAGCGCTACGGACAGGGGGAACACTGAAGCTTTCTTT. Its translation: CASSATDRGNTEAFF.

J is TRBJ2-7 and V is TRBV7-8; D remains ambiguous. Germline lookup yields CDR1 SGHVS and CDR2 FQNEAQ. Trimming cost V 1 base and J 3 bases, with 10 bases left between them. There are 14 residues in the CDR3. The CDR3 loop is CASSLGHRLYEQYF. CDR3 nucleotides: TGTGCCAGCAGCTTAGGTCACAGACTCTACGAGCAGTACTTC. The full variable domain, in which reference TRBV7-8 and TRBJ2-7 provide the parts outside the CDR3, is GAGVSQSPRYKVAKRGQDVALRCDPISGHVSLFWYQQALGQGPEFLTYFQNEAQLDKSGLPSDRFFAERPEGSVSTLKIQRTQQEDSAVYLCASSLGHRLYEQYFGPGTRLTVT.